This entry lists 9 T cell receptor beta chains sequenced from one sample in a study of OX40 agonist ivuxolimab in advanced cancers. The method behind the library was the immunoSEQ multiplex PCR assay. This is the immuneACCESS table as TCRdb keeps it, with only in-frame sequences that have V and J called. A part of the clones is gone; compared with another copy, unresolved V genes explain less than half, and the rest is unexplained. The sample records about 68,000 clones, under 95% of which are singletons. The biggest ten clones account for 1.1% of the sample. Sample: CD4+ or CD8+ T cells sorted from blood, taken in a trial of the OX40 agonist ivuxolimab. The receptors shown here come from an adult with an advanced solid tumor such as melanoma, head and neck, liver or kidney cancer.

This chain joins TRBV30 and TRBJ1-5; unclear D gene. V was pared by 1 base and J by 6 bases, with 10 bases between. The CDR3 runs 13 residues. Germline-derived CDR1 and CDR2 are GTSNPN and SVGIG (reference sequence). CDR3 residues: CAWSARDSQPQHF. The DNA for the CDR3 is TGTGCCTGGAGTGCGCGGGATTCTCAGCCCCAGCATTTT.

The V call is TRBV5-1, the J call TRBJ2-3; D is unclear. V dropped 3 bases and J dropped 3 bases, with 14 bases sitting between them. CDR1 SGHRS and CDR2 YFSETQ come from the germline V gene. This CDR3 is 15 amino acids long. The CDR3 sequence: CASSSGLGATDTQYF. Written as DNA, the CDR3 is TGCGCCAGCAGCTCGGGTCTCGGCGCGACAGATACGCAGTATTTT.

This rearrangement joins TRBV5-1 to TRBJ1-2; tentative D call: TRBD1 (6 bases). V lost 0 bases and J 4 bases, leaving 19 bases between the germline ends. CDR1 and CDR2 from the germline V gene are SGHRS and YFSETQ. The CDR3 spans 17 residues. The CDR3 DNA sequence: TGCGCCAGCAGCTTGGCGAGGGGACATAGTGACTCCTATGGCTACACCTTC. It encodes CASSLARGHSDSYGYTF.

The V call is TRBV18, the J call TRBJ2-5; D is unresolved. CDR3 length: 12 residues. CDR1 is KGHSH, CDR2 LQKENI, per germline. Trimming removed 5 bases from V and 2 bases from J, with 6 bases in between. CDR3 sequence reads: CASSAFQETQYF. The CDR3 nucleotides are TGTGCCAGCTCAGCCTTTCAAGAGACCCAGTACTTC.

The CDR3 reads CASSQGIHTDTQYF. CDR3 bases: TGTGCCAGCAGCCAAGGTATCCACACAGATACGCAGTATTTT. V and J are TRBV14 and TRBJ2-3; D gene ambiguous. CDR1 SGHDN and CDR2 FVKESK come from the germline V gene. The CDR3 has 14 amino acids. V lost 1 base and J lost 2, with 7 bases in between.

The chain joins TRBV6-5 to TRBJ1-4, with no clear D. The germline V gene encodes CDR1 MNHEY and CDR2 SVGAGI. This CDR3 comprises 14 residues. V was shortened by 8 bases and J by 7 bases, with 17 bases between the two germline ends. CDR3 DNA: TGTGCCAGCTCGAGGAGCGGGCGCGGTGAAAAACTGTTTTTT. Its translation: CASSRSGRGEKLFF.

The chain uses TRBV6-5 and TRBJ1-6; D perhaps matches TRBD1 (5 bases). Trimming took off 4 bases at V and 14 bases at J, with 18 bases between the two ends. Germline V gene sequence: CDR1 MNHEY, CDR2 SVGAGI. CDR3 size: 14 residues. CDR3: CASSSDWGSITLHF. The CDR3 DNA follows: TGTGCCAGCAGTTCGGACTGGGGGTCGATAACCCTCCACTTT.

The J gene is TRBJ1-4, the V gene TRBV5-4; D uncertain. The CDR3 has 18 residues. Germline V CDR1 and CDR2: SGHNT, YYREEE (reference sequence). Trimming removed 0 bases from V and 0 bases from J, with 15 bases in between. CDR3 bases: TGTGCCAGCAGCTTGGGAGCTCGTTTTGGCGCAACTAATGAAAAACTGTTTTTT. Its translation: CASSLGARFGATNEKLFF.

This clone was picked up one time. The rearrangement links TRBV6-1 to TRBJ2-2; unclear D gene. Germline V gene sequence: CDR1 MNHNS, CDR2 SASEGT. The CDR3 length is 13 residues. With 0 bases removed from V and 9 bases from J, the gap between germline ends came to 8 bases. This CDR3 is CASSEAIPRELFF. DNA for the CDR3: TGTGCCAGCAGTGAAGCGATCCCGAGGGAGCTGTTTTTT.